The present T cell receptor beta chain was sequenced within a study of T cell responses to AZD1222 COVID-19 vaccine. About this clone itself: Its cognate antigen is unknown.

General study points: There were mostly white British donors and more females than males, and clonal diversity was possibly underestimated.

Some clones are missing from TCRdb's copy, which holds only in-frame ones; the method was immunoSEQ multiplex PCR. Among 95,000 to 100,000 clones listed, roughly 80% were seen once. Germline CDR1 LGHDT, CDR2 YNNKEL (reference sequence). The CDR3 extends over 14 amino acids. V lost 5 bases and J lost 3, with 13 bases in between. This sequence joins TRBV3-1 (or the pseudogene TRBV3-2) and TRBJ1-1; D perhaps matches TRBD1 (5 bases). Source: peripheral blood, taken 28 days after the second AZD1222 dose. This receptor was identified in an adult who received the AZD1222 COVID-19 vaccine. The CDR3 loop is CASSSSDRHTEAFF. CDR3 DNA: TGTGCCAGCAGCTCTAGCGACAGACACACTGAAGCTTTCTTT.